What follows are 25 T cell receptor beta chains derived from one specimen sequenced in a study of early T cells in non-severe SARS-CoV-2 infection. TCRdb analysed the 5' RACE reads with MiXCR anew, one entry per CDR3 protein. Of 80,000 to 95,000 distinct CDR3 sequences in the sample, about 15% are singletons; the top ten hold just over 5%. Sample: whole blood, taken at baseline. These receptors all stem from an adult who was a healthcare worker with PCR-confirmed SARS-CoV-2 infection or an uninfected control (not recorded which).

This chain connects TRBV7-3 to TRBJ2-3, with D maybe TRBD2 (5 bases). Trimming removed 7 bases at V and 2 bases at J, with 13 bases between. CDR3 length equals 14 residues. The germline V gene encodes CDR1 SGHTA and CDR2 FQGTGA. CDR3 loop: CASNQNGVTDTQYF. For the CDR3, the DNA is TGTGCCAGCAACCAAAACGGGGTCACAGATACGCAGTATTTT.

V and J are TRBV4-1 and TRBJ2-7; a possible D gene is TRBD1 (6 bases). Germline CDR1 and CDR2: MGHRA and YSYEKL. The CDR3 covers 16 residues. V was clipped by 0 bases and J by 3 bases, with 15 bases between them. The CDR3 loop reads CASSQEQGPTVYEQYF. For the CDR3, the DNA is TGCGCCAGCAGCCAAGAACAGGGACCCACAGTCTACGAGCAGTACTTC.

This clonotype was observed once. The chain employs TRBV18 and TRBJ1-1; D gene ambiguous. The CDR3 extends over 14 amino acids. V was trimmed by 0 bases and J by 4 bases, leaving 9 bases between them. Per the germline V gene, CDR1 is KGHSH and CDR2 is LQKENI. In DNA form, the CDR3 reads TGTGCCAGCTCACCACCCGTGACGGGCACTGAAGCTTTCTTT. It specifies CASSPPVTGTEAFF.

This clonotype was counted a few times. The rearrangement uses TRBV7-9 and TRBJ2-7; D ambiguous. Germline loops: CDR1 SEHNR, CDR2 FQNEAQ (reference sequence). The CDR3 runs 15 residues. V was cut by 1 base and J by 6 bases, with 16 bases left in between. CDR3 residues: CASSLVGQITGEQYF. The CDR3 nucleotides are TGTGCCAGCAGCTTAGTCGGGCAGATTACCGGCGAGCAGTACTTC.

This clonotype came up a few times. The chain recombines TRBV3-1 with TRBJ2-3; no reliable D call. Germline-derived CDR1 and CDR2 are LGHDT and YNNKEL (reference sequence). CDR3 length: 13 residues. V dropped 2 bases and J dropped 3 bases, with 6 bases sitting between them. The CDR3 here is CASSQNPTDTQYF. In nucleotides, the CDR3 is TGTGCCAGCAGCCAAAACCCAACAGATACGCAGTATTTT.

Notes on this clonotype: This may be a read error: a much more frequent sequence differs by one nucleotide. The chain couples TRBV10-3 to TRBJ2-3; D gene uncertain. CDR3 size: 13 residues. V lost 3 bases to trimming and J lost 0 bases, with 4 bases between them. Germline V gene data show CDR1 as ENHRY and CDR2 as SYGVKD. CDR3 DNA sequence: TGTGCCATCAGTGACTCTAGCACAGATACGCAGTATTTT. Translated: CAISDSSTDTQYF.

This clonotype was seen a handful of times. The chain combines TRBV27 with TRBJ2-6, with a weak D call TRBD2 (5 bases). V was trimmed by 5 bases and J by 0 bases, leaving 17 bases between them. CDR3 length equals 18 residues. The germline gives CDR1 MNHEY, CDR2 SMNVEV (reference sequence). For the CDR3, the DNA is TGTGCCAGCAGTCGGGGTACGGAGATCAGCTCTGGGGCCAACGTCCTGACTTTC. It translates to CASSRGTEISSGANVLTF.

CDR3 sequence reads: CSAPSGSRTDTQYF. The DNA of the CDR3 is TGCAGTGCCCCCAGCGGGAGTCGGACAGATACGCAGTATTTT. The gene calls are TRBV20-1 and TRBJ2-3; 8 nucleotides match TRBD2. The CDR3 covers 14 residues. The V gene end was trimmed by 6 bases and the J gene end by 3 bases; junction bases not matched to a gene: 8. The germline CDR1 and CDR2 sequences are DFQATT and SNEGSKA (reference sequence).

This clonotype showed up just a few times. The J gene is TRBJ2-1, the V gene TRBV6-1; D remains ambiguous. The CDR3 extends over 14 amino acids. Trimming stripped 3 bases from V and 1 base from J, with 7 bases between. CDR1 is MNHNS and CDR2 is SASEGT in the germline V gene. CDR3 DNA sequence: TGTGCCAGCAGTGACCCCAGTTCCTACAATGAGCAGTTCTTC. This codes for CASSDPSSYNEQFF.

Concerning this clonotype: With a much larger clone just one base away, this may be a read error. V is TRBV9 and J is TRBJ2-2; D gene ambiguous. The CDR3 is 14 residues long. The germline V gene has CDR1 SGDLS and CDR2 YYNGEE. CDR3 residues: CASRDGINTVELFF. In DNA form, the CDR3 reads TGTGCCAGCAGGGACGGAATTAACACCGTGGAGCTGTTTTTT.

The CDR3 bases are TGTGCCAGCAGCTCGCCCGATAGCGGGAGGATCAAGCAGTACTTC. As protein: CASSSPDSGRIKQYF. J is TRBJ2-7 and V is TRBV11-2, with TRBD2 matching over 10 bases. This CDR3 has 15 amino acids. The V and J ends lost 4 bases and 8 bases, in that order; junction bases with no gene match: 11. CDR1 and CDR2 from the germline V gene are SGHAT and FQNNGV.

V gene TRBV6-6 combines with J gene TRBJ2-6; the D gene is possibly TRBD1 (6 bases). Germline CDR1 is MNHNY and CDR2 is SVGAGI (reference sequence). V was clipped by 0 bases and J by 2 bases, with 8 bases between them. The CDR3 length is 16 residues. This chain's CDR3 is CASSYSSGAGANVLTF. The CDR3 DNA reads TGTGCCAGCAGTTACTCTTCAGGGGCTGGGGCCAACGTCCTGACTTTC.

This clonotype was picked up a small number of times. The chain is built from TRBV20-1 and TRBJ2-4; tentatively, D is TRBD2 (6 bases). The CDR3 has 12 residues. Germline-derived CDR1 and CDR2 are DFQATT and SNEGSKA (reference sequence). Trimming cost V 7 bases and J 10 bases, with 17 bases left between them. This CDR3 is CSVSLGRWIQYF. CDR3 coding DNA: TGCAGTGTCTCATTGGGGAGGTGGATTCAGTACTTC.

This clonotype turned up a few times. The V call is TRBV28, the J call TRBJ1-1; 8 nucleotides match TRBD1. Trimming removed 3 bases from V and 0 bases from J; junction bases left unmatched: 18. The CDR3 spans 20 residues. Germline loops: CDR1 MDHEN, CDR2 SYDVKM. The CDR3 loop reads CASSLPGQGSKEPMNTEAFF. CDR3 nucleotide sequence: TGTGCCAGCAGTTTGCCTGGACAGGGAAGCAAAGAGCCTATGAACACTGAAGCTTTCTTT.

This clonotype has ten or more counts. The chain recombines TRBV3-1 with TRBJ2-7, with D hard to call. CDR1 LGHDT and CDR2 YNNKEL come from the germline V gene (reference sequence). V was shortened by 4 bases and J by 3 bases, with 4 bases between the two germline ends. CDR3 length: 11 residues. CDR3 DNA: TGTGCCAGCAGCCGAAACTACGAGCAGTACTTC. This codes for CASSRNYEQYF.

In its sample, this clonotype was seen many times. The genes are TRBV28 and TRBJ2-2; 7 bases agree with TRBD1. The length of the CDR3 is 17 residues. J lost 1 base, V lost 9 bases, and 14 bases had no gene match. CDR1 and CDR2 (germline): MDHEN, SYDVKM. The CDR3 DNA reads as TGTGCCAGTCGATCTACTCGGGACAGATTGAACACCGGGGAGCTGTTTTTT. Its protein is CASRSTRDRLNTGELFF.

This clonotype occurred once. The CDR3 is CASRALAGGGKTDTQYF. The CDR3 nucleotides read TGTGCCAGCAGGGCACTAGCGGGAGGTGGTAAGACAGATACGCAGTATTTT. V and J are TRBV2 and TRBJ2-3, with 12 nucleotides matching TRBD2. Per germline, CDR1 SNHLY and CDR2 FYNNEI. There are 17 residues in the CDR3. V shed 6 bases and J 3 bases; nucleotides not matched to a gene: 10.

This clonotype occurred a few times. The chain joins TRBV7-6 to TRBJ2-3; D is possibly TRBD2 (6 bases). The V end was cut by 8 bases, the J end by 2 bases, with 17 bases between. CDR1 is SGHVS, CDR2 FNYEAQ, per germline. The CDR3 is 15 amino acids. DNA for the CDR3: TGTGCCAGCCGCTCAGCGGGCCCGCCCACAGATACGCAGTATTTT. This gives the protein CASRSAGPPTDTQYF.

This clonotype was seen more than once but under ten times. This sequence joins TRBV19 and TRBJ2-1; 8 nucleotides line up with TRBD2. The germline V gene encodes CDR1 LNHDA and CDR2 SQIVND (reference sequence). Losses at the gene ends were 5 bases for V and 6 bases for J; bases not matched to a gene: 6. The CDR3 runs 14 residues. As DNA, the CDR3 is TGTGCCAGTAGTGCCACGGGGGGGGTCAATGAGCAGTTCTTC. Its protein product is CASSATGGVNEQFF.

This clonotype has a handful of counts. This chain uses TRBV4-2 with TRBJ2-6; D is ambiguous. V was clipped by 4 bases and J by 0 bases, with 4 bases between them. The germline CDR1 and CDR2 sequences are LGHNA and YNFKEQ. CDR3 size: 14 residues. CDR3 loop: CASSRSSGANVLTF. In DNA form, the CDR3 reads TGTGCCAGCAGCCGGTCCTCTGGGGCCAACGTCCTGACTTTC.

Only a few counts were recorded for this clonotype. The rearrangement joins TRBV9 to TRBJ2-1; D is unclear. The germline CDR1 and CDR2 sequences are SGDLS and YYNGEE. The CDR3 extends over 17 amino acids. The V gene lost 3 bases and the J gene lost 0 bases, with 16 bases spanning the gap. Here the CDR3 DNA reads TGTGCCAGCAGCGCCACCTCCCTTCCGAGCTCCTACAATGAGCAGTTCTTC. Its protein product is CASSATSLPSSYNEQFF. The variable domain in full, with the rest retrieved from reference TRBV9 and TRBJ2-1, is DSGVTQTPKHLITATGQRVTLRCSPRSGDLSVYWYQQSLDQGLQFLIQYYNGEERAKGNILERFSAQQFPDLHSELNLSSLELGDSALYFCASSATSLPSSYNEQFFGPGTRLTVL.

The rearrangement uses TRBV10-3 and TRBJ1-1; D call uncertain. Trimming pared 4 bases from V and 6 bases from J, leaving 12 bases between. This CDR3 is built from 13 residues. The V gene's germline CDR1 is ENHRY and CDR2 SYGVKD. CDR3 residues: CAISGTLGAEAFF. The CDR3 nucleotides are TGTGCCATCAGTGGGACTTTGGGCGCTGAAGCTTTCTTT.

The chain joins TRBV6-5 to TRBJ2-7; 8 positions match TRBD2. J lost 2 bases, V lost 6 bases, and 9 bases had no gene match. This CDR3 region has 15 residues. Germline CDR1 and CDR2: MNHEY and SVGAGI. CDR3 protein: CASSGMAGGPYEQYF. The CDR3 nucleotides read TGTGCCAGCAGCGGGATGGCGGGGGGACCCTACGAGCAGTACTTC.

This clonotype was found a few times. The rearrangement links TRBV6-2 or TRBV6-3 to TRBJ2-3; D is unclear. This CDR3 is built from 12 residues. V lost 2 bases, J lost 6 bases, and 6 bases lay in between. The germline gives CDR1 MNHEY, CDR2 SVGEGT. The CDR3 reads CASSYIADTQYF. CDR3 in DNA: TGTGCCAGCAGTTACATCGCGGATACGCAGTATTTT.

In this sample, this clonotype turned up a few times. The chain recombines TRBV4-1 with TRBJ2-7; D may be TRBD1 (5 bases). CDR1 and CDR2 (germline): MGHRA, YSYEKL. Trimming removed 1 base at V and 3 bases at J, with 10 bases between. CDR3 length equals 14 residues. CDR3 DNA sequence: TGCGCCAGCAGCCAAGCGGTTCAGGGCTACGAGCAGTACTTC. Its protein is CASSQAVQGYEQYF.